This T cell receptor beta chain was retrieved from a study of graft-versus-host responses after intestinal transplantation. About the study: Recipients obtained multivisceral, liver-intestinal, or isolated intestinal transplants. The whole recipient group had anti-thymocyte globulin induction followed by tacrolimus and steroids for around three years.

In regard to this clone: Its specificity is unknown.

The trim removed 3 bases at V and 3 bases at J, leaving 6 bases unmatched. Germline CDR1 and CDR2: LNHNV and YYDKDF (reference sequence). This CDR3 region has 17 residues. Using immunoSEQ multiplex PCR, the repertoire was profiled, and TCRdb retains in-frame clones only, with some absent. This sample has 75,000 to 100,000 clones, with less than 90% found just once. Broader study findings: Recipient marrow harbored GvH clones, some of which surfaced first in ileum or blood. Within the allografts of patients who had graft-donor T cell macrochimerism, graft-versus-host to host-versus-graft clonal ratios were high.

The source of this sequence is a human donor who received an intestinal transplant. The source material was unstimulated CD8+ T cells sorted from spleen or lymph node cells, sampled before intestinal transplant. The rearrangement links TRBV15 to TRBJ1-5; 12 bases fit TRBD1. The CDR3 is CATSSFWDRGPNQPQHF. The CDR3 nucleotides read TGTGCCACCAGCAGTTTCTGGGACAGGGGGCCCAATCAGCCCCAGCATTTT.